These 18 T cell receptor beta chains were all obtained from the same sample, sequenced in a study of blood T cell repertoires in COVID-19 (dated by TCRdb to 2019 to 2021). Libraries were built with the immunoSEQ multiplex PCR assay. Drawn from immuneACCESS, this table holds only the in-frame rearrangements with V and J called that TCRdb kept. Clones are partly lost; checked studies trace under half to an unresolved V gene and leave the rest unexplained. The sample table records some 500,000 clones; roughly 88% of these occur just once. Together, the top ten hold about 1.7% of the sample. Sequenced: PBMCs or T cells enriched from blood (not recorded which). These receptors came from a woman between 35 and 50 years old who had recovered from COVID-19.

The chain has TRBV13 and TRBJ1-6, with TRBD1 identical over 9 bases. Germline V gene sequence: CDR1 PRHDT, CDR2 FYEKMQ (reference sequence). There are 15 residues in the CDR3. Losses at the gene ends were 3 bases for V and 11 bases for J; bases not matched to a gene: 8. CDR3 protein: CASSFGTGWNPPLHF. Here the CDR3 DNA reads TGTGCCAGCAGCTTCGGGACAGGGTGGAATCCACCCCTCCACTTT.

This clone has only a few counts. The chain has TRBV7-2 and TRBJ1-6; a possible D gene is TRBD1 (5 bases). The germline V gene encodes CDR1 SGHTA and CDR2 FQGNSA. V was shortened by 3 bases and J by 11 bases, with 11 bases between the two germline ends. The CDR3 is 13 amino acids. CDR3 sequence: CASSFGGVAPLHF. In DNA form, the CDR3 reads TGTGCCAGCAGCTTTGGAGGGGTTGCACCCCTCCACTTT.

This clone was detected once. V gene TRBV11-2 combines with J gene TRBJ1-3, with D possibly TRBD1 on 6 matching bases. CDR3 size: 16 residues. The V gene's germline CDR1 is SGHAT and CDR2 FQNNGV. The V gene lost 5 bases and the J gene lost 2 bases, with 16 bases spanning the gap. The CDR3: CASSRMDRPTGNTIYF. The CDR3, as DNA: TGTGCCAGCAGCCGAATGGACAGACCTACTGGAAACACCATATATTTT.

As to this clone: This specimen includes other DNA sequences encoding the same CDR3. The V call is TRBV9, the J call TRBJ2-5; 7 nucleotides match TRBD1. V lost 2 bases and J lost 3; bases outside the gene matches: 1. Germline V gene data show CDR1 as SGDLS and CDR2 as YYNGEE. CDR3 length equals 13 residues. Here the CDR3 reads CASSVGTEETQYF. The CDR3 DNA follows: TGTGCCAGCAGCGTCGGGACAGAAGAGACCCAGTACTTC.

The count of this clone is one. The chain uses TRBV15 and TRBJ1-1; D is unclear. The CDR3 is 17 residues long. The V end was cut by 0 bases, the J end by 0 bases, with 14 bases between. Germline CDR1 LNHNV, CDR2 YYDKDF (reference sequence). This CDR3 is CATSRDRGHYMNTEAFF. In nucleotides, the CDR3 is TGTGCCACCAGCAGAGATCGAGGGCATTACATGAACACTGAAGCTTTCTTT.

Here the CDR3 DNA reads TGTGCCTGGAGTGTAAGGGGTTTAGGGAACACTGAAGCTTTCTTT. Protein: CAWSVRGLGNTEAFF. The chain recombines TRBV30 with TRBJ1-1; a weak D match, TRBD1 (5 bases). From germline, CDR1 is GTSNPN and CDR2 SVGIG (reference sequence). CDR3 length: 15 amino acids. Trimming removed 0 bases from V and 1 base from J, with 12 bases in between.

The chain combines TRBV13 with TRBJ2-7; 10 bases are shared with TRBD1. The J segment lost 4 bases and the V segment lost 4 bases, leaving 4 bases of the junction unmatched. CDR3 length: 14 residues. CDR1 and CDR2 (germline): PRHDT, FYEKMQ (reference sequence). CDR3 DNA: TGTGCCAGCAGCTCGACGGGACAGGGGTACGAGCAGTACTTC. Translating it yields CASSSTGQGYEQYF.

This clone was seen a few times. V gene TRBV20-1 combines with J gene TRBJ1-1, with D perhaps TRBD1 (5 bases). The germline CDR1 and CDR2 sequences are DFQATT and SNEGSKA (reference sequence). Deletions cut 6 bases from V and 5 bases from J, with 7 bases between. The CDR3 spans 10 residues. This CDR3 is CSAGGTEAFF. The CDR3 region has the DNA TGCAGTGCCGGGGGGACTGAAGCTTTCTTT.

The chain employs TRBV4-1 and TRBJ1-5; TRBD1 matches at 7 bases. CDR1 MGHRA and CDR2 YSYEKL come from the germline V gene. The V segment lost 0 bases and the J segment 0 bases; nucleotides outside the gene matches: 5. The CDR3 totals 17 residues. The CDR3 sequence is CASSQDRDSHSNQPQHF. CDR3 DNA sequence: TGCGCCAGCAGCCAAGACCGGGACAGTCATAGCAATCAGCCCCAGCATTTT.

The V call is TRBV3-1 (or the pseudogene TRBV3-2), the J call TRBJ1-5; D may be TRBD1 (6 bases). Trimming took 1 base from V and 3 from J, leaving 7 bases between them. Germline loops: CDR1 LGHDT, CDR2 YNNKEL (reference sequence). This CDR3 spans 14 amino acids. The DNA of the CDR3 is TGTGCCAGCAGCCAAGGACAGGCCAATCAGCCCCAGCATTTT. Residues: CASSQGQANQPQHF.

The CDR3 nucleotides are TGTGCCAGCAGCTTAGCCCCTCGGACGGGAGCACTTAGGAATGAGCAGTTCTTC. Amino acid sequence: CASSLAPRTGALRNEQFF. This rearrangement joins TRBV7-8 to TRBJ2-1, with D possibly being TRBD2 (6 bases). Germline CDR1 and CDR2: SGHVS and FQNEAQ. This CDR3 spans 18 amino acids. V lost 0 bases, J lost 7 bases, and 22 bases lay in between.

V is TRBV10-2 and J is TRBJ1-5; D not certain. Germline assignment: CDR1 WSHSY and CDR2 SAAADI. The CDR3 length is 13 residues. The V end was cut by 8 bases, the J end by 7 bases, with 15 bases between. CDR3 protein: CASVATFGQPQHF. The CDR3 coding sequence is TGCGCCAGCGTGGCAACCTTCGGGCAGCCCCAGCATTTT.

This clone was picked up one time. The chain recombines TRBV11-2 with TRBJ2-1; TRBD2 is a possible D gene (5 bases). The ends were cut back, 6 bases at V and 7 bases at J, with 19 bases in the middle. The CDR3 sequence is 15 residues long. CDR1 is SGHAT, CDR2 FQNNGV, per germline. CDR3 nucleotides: TGTGCCAGCAGTTCAGTCGGGATGGTGGGAAATGAGCAGTTCTTC. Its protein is CASSSVGMVGNEQFF.

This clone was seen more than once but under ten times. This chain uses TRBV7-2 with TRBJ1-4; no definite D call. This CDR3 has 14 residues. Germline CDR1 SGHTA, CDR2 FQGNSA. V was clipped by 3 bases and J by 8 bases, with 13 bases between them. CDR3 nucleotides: TGTGCCAGCAGCTTGTCTGGAGCGGTAGAAAAACTGTTTTTT. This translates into CASSLSGAVEKLFF.

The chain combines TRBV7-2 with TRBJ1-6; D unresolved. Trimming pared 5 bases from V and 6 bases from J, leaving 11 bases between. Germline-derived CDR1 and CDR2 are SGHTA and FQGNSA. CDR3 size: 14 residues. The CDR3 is CASSPRAANSPLHF. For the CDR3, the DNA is TGTGCCAGCAGCCCGAGGGCAGCTAATTCACCCCTCCACTTT.

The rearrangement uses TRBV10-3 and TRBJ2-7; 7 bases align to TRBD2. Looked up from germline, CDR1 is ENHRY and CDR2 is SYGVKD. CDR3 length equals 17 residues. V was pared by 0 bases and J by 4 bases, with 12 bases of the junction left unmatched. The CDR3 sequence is CAISESGRDLGSYEQYF. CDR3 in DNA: TGTGCCATCAGTGAGTCAGGGAGGGACTTAGGTAGTTACGAGCAGTACTTC.

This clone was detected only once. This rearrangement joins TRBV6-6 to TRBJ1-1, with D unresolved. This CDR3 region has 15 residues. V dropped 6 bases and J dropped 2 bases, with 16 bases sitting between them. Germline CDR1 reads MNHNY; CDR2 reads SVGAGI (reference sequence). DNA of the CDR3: TGTGCCAGCAGCCCACTATCCCACCTAAACACTGAAGCTTTCTTT. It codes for CASSPLSHLNTEAFF.

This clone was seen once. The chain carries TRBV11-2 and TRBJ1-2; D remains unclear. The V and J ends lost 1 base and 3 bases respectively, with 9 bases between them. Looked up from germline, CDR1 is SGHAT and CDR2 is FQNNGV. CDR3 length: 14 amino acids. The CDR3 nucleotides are TGTGCCAGCAGCTTAGTTCGGACTGACTATGGCTACACCTTC. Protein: CASSLVRTDYGYTF.